This is a list of T cell receptor beta chains from one sample in a study of shared clonotypes between healthy human individuals. The method was immunoSEQ multiplex PCR; TCRdb's version includes in-frame clones alone and lacks a portion of them. Of 400,000 to 500,000 clones listed, around 80% are singletons. Specimen: PBMCs. Receptors were obtained from a middle-aged woman in good health. Some clones in this sample may be carry-over from other donors' samples. Both conserved end residues are part of each CDR3. Fields, in order: J gene, V gene, CDR3 protein.

j_gene: .; v_gene: TRBV30; CDR3aa: CAWSRQVRQETQYF
j_gene: TRBJ1-5; v_gene: TRBV7-9; CDR3aa: CASSGTGQGRNQPQHF
j_gene: .; v_gene: TRBV28; CDR3aa: CASSAGPGQGYEQYF
j_gene: TRBJ1-1; v_gene: TRBV11-2; CDR3aa: CASSVREGGAFF
j_gene: TRBJ1-6; v_gene: TRBV28; CDR3aa: CATSSYNSPLHF
j_gene: TRBJ1-2; v_gene: TRBV6-1; CDR3aa: CASSENRVIGGYTF
j_gene: TRBJ1-2; v_gene: TRBV2; CDR3aa: CASRTGGTNYGYTF
j_gene: TRBJ2-3; v_gene: TRBV4-1; CDR3aa: CASSPPWVTDTQYF
j_gene: TRBJ2-7; v_gene: TRBV2; CDR3aa: CASSPLTTGQYF
j_gene: TRBJ2-6; v_gene: TRBV11-2; CDR3aa: CASSLGTHVSGANVLTF
j_gene: TRBJ2-1; v_gene: TRBV7-2; CDR3aa: CASSLQGQYNEQFF
j_gene: TRBJ2-5; v_gene: TRBV6-1; CDR3aa: CASSAGGFGTQYF
j_gene: TRBJ2-7; v_gene: TRBV6-1; CDR3aa: CASSDPGSSYEQYF
j_gene: TRBJ2-7; v_gene: TRBV7-3; CDR3aa: CASSLRQGYEQYF
j_gene: TRBJ1-1; v_gene: TRBV5-1; CDR3aa: CASSSEGQPYATEAFF
j_gene: TRBJ2-7; v_gene: TRBV6-5; CDR3aa: CASRQGRGYEQYF
j_gene: TRBJ2-1; v_gene: TRBV19; CDR3aa: CASSIRLAGPQDEQFF
j_gene: TRBJ2-1; v_gene: TRBV11-3; CDR3aa: CASSLESGNNEQFF
j_gene: TRBJ1-5; v_gene: TRBV7-8; CDR3aa: CASSSRDLYSNQPQHF
j_gene: TRBJ2-5; v_gene: TRBV28; CDR3aa: CASTNGLAGVETQYF
j_gene: TRBJ2-3; v_gene: TRBV5-8; CDR3aa: CASSTTGLAGVVTDTQYF
j_gene: TRBJ2-7; v_gene: TRBV29-1; CDR3aa: CSVGQGRGNEQYF
j_gene: TRBJ1-1; v_gene: TRBV2; CDR3aa: CASSDVRGNTEAFF
j_gene: TRBJ1-1; v_gene: TRBV19; CDR3aa: CASSTAGWDNTEAFF
j_gene: TRBJ1-1; v_gene: TRBV2; CDR3aa: CAGGQGTRTEAFF
j_gene: TRBJ2-3; v_gene: TRBV18; CDR3aa: CASSYQGPTDTQYF
j_gene: TRBJ2-7; v_gene: TRBV5-4; CDR3aa: CASSVGGGYEQYF
j_gene: TRBJ2-2; v_gene: TRBV30; CDR3aa: CAWSPASRTGELFF
j_gene: TRBJ2-1; v_gene: TRBV7-9; CDR3aa: CASSLDLAATRNEQFF
j_gene: TRBJ2-4; v_gene: TRBV10-3; CDR3aa: CVISESGAKNIQYF
j_gene: TRBJ2-7; v_gene: TRBV11-2; CDR3aa: CASSLWTSSYEQYF
j_gene: TRBJ2-5; v_gene: TRBV7-3; CDR3aa: CASSLNPGETQYF
j_gene: TRBJ2-7; v_gene: TRBV29-1; CDR3aa: CSVGGLNSYEQYF
j_gene: TRBJ1-2; v_gene: TRBV6-5; CDR3aa: CASRLQGGYGYTF
j_gene: TRBJ2-2; v_gene: TRBV19; CDR3aa: CASSTQGTTGELFF
j_gene: TRBJ2-4; v_gene: TRBV9; CDR3aa: CASSVGIGGRNIQYF
j_gene: TRBJ1-1; v_gene: TRBV4-1; CDR3aa: CASSHNDRDSTEAFF
j_gene: TRBJ1-1; v_gene: TRBV5-4; CDR3aa: CASSLEPGGSTEAFF
j_gene: TRBJ1-5; v_gene: TRBV28; CDR3aa: CASSTGEFGNQPQHF
j_gene: TRBJ2-5; v_gene: TRBV2; CDR3aa: CGSFGERGGETQYF
j_gene: TRBJ2-6; v_gene: TRBV6-6; CDR3aa: CASTGGSGANVLTF
j_gene: TRBJ1-1; v_gene: TRBV19; CDR3aa: CASTLRDTEAFF
j_gene: TRBJ2-4; v_gene: TRBV28; CDR3aa: CASSPRGLAIDIQYF
j_gene: TRBJ2-7; v_gene: TRBV27; CDR3aa: CASSLGRSYEQYF
j_gene: TRBJ2-7; v_gene: TRBV12-2; CDR3aa: CASRRRVVRYEQYF
j_gene: TRBJ2-3; v_gene: TRBV5-1; CDR3aa: CASSLSAAGAADTQYF
j_gene: TRBJ2-3; v_gene: TRBV7-9; CDR3aa: CASSPTLSTDTQYF
j_gene: TRBJ2-7; v_gene: TRBV6-1; CDR3aa: CASRTGEFGEQYF